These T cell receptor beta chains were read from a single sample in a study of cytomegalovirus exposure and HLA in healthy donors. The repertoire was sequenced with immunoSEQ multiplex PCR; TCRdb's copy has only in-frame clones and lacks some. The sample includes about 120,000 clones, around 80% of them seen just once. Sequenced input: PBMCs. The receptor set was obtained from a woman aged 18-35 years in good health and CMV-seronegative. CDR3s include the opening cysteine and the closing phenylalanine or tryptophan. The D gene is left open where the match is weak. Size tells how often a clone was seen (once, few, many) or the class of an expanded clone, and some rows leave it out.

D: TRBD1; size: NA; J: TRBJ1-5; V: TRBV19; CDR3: CATTDRVNQPQHF; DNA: TGTGCCACTACGGACAGGGTCAATCAGCCCCAGCATTTT
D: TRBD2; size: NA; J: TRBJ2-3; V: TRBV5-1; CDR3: CASSSGGGLTDTQYF; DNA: TGCGCCAGCAGCTCTGGGGGGGGGTTAACAGATACGCAGTATTTT
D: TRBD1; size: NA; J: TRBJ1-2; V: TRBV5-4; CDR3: CASRTQGAGYGYTF; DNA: TGTGCCAGCAGGACCCAGGGGGCGGGCTATGGCTACACCTTC
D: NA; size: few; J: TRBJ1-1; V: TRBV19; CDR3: CASSIWQANTEAFF; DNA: TGTGCCAGTAGTATTTGGCAGGCGAACACTGAAGCTTTCTTT
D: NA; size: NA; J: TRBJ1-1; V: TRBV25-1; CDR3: CASSEFQGNTEAFF; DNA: TGTGCCAGCAGTGAATTCCAGGGGAACACTGAAGCTTTCTTT
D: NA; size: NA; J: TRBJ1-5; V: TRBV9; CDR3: CASSDHQGIQPQHF; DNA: TGTGCCAGCAGCGATCACCAGGGGATCCAGCCCCAGCATTTT
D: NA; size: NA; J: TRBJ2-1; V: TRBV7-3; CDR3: CASSLVLTEEQFF; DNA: TGTGCCAGCAGCTTAGTCCTTACGGAGGAGCAGTTCTTC
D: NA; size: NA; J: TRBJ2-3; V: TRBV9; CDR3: CASSVGGAGGTDTQYF; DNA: TGTGCCAGCAGCGTAGGGGGGGCAGGGGGAACAGATACGCAGTATTTT
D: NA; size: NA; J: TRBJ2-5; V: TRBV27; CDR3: CASRRDQETQYF; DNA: TGTGCCAGCAGGCGGGACCAAGAGACCCAGTACTTC
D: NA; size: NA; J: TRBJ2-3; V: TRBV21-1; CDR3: CASSKIREEFTDTQYF; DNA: TGTGCCAGCAGCAAAATCCGAGAGGAATTCACAGATACGCAGTATTTT
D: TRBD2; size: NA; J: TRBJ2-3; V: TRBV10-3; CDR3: CAISGPGLQDSVDTQYF; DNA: TGTGCCATCAGTGGACCGGGACTACAAGACTCGGTGGATACGCAGTATTTT
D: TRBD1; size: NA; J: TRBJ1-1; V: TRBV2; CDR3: CASSVERQGAVRTFF; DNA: TGTGCCAGCAGTGTTGAGAGACAGGGGGCGGTGAGAACTTTCTTT
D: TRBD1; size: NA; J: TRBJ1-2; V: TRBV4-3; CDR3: CASSPGQGSLHYGYTF; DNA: TGCGCCAGCAGCCCGGGACAGGGATCTCTTCACTATGGCTACACCTTC
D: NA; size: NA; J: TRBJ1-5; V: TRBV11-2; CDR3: CASSLGGDRQPQHF; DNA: TGTGCCAGCAGCTTAGGGGGGGATAGGCAGCCCCAGCATTTT
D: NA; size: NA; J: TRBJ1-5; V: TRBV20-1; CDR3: CSGAGEGPQHF; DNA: TGCAGTGGGGCAGGGGAAGGACCCCAGCATTTT
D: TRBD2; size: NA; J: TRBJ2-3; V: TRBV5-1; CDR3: CASSLNSGTDTQYF; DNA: TGCGCCAGCAGCTTGAATAGCGGGACAGATACGCAGTATTTT
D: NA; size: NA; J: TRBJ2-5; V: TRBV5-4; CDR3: CASSAGVGGVQETQYF; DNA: TGTGCCAGCAGCGCTGGCGTCGGAGGGGTGCAAGAGACCCAGTACTTC
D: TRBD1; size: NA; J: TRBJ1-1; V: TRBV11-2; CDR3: CASSLGPTGPWTEAFF; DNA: TGTGCCAGCAGCTTAGGGCCGACAGGGCCGTGGACTGAAGCTTTCTTT
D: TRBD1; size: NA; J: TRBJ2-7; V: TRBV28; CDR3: CASNDGTGVDEQYF; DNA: TGTGCCAGCAACGACGGGACAGGGGTAGACGAGCAGTACTTC
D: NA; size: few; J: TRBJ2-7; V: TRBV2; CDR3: CASSDSISYEQYF; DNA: TGTGCCAGCAGTGACAGTATATCCTACGAGCAGTACTTC
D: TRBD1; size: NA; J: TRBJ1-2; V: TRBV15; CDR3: CATSRDLDRAGYGYTF; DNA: TGTGCCACCAGCAGAGATCTGGACAGGGCGGGCTATGGCTACACCTTC
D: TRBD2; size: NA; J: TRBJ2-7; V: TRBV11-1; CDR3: CASSLGTSGRNEQYF; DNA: TGTGCCAGCAGCTTAGGGACTAGCGGGAGGAACGAGCAGTACTTC